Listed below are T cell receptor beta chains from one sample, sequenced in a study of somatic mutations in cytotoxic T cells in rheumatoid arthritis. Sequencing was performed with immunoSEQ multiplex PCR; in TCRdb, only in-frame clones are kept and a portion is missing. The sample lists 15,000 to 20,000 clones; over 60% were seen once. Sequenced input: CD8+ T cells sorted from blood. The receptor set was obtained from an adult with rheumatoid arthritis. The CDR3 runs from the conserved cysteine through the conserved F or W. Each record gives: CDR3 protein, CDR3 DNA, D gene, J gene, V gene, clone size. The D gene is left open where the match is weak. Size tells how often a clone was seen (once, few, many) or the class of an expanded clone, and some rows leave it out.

CASSLEGSTSYEQYF TGTGCCAGCAGCTTGGAGGGGTCGACCTCCTACGAGCAGTACTTC - TRBJ2-7 TRBV11-1 -
CASSYSSGEQYF TGTGCCAGCAGTTACTCGAGCGGCGAGCAGTACTTC - TRBJ2-7 TRBV6-5 -
CASNGAALQTDTQYF TGTGCCAGCAATGGTGCGGCACTTCAGACAGATACGCAGTATTTT - TRBJ2-3 TRBV2 -
CSVEDSREANYGYTF TGCAGCGTTGAAGATAGTAGGGAAGCTAACTATGGCTACACCTTC - TRBJ1-2 TRBV29-1 -
CASSIGGRGSPDTQYF TGTGCCAGTAGTATAGGTGGGAGGGGGTCCCCGGATACGCAGTATTTT - TRBJ2-3 TRBV19 -
CASTLVWGAEAFF TGTGCCAGCACCCTTGTGTGGGGCGCTGAAGCTTTCTTT - TRBJ1-1 TRBV5-8 -
CASREGAWAFF TGTGCCAGCAGGGAGGGGGCCTGGGCTTTCTTT TRBD1 TRBJ1-1 TRBV27 -
CASSSGTSGYNEQFF TGCGCCAGCAGCTCCGGGACTAGCGGATACAATGAGCAGTTCTTC TRBD2 TRBJ2-1 TRBV5-1 -
CASSEYFGTVQYF TGTGCCAGCAGTGAATATTTCGGGACGGTGCAGTACTTC - TRBJ2-7 TRBV25-1 few
CASSLGGRNTEAFF TGTGCCAGCAGCTTAGGCGGACGGAACACTGAAGCTTTCTTT - TRBJ1-1 TRBV7-6 -
CASSSGTSGSGVPGELFF TGTGCCAGCAGCTCAGGGACTAGCGGGAGTGGGGTCCCCGGGGAGCTGTTTTTT TRBD2 TRBJ2-2 TRBV7-6 -
CASSLDPINYGYTF TGTGCCAGCAGCTTGGACCCCATCAACTATGGCTACACCTTC - TRBJ1-2 TRBV7-9 few
CASSWDRLVGSYNEQFF TGCGCCAGCAGCTGGGACAGGTTGGTTGGCTCCTACAATGAGCAGTTCTTC TRBD1 TRBJ2-1 TRBV5-1 once
CASSYSPDEQFF TGTGCCAGCAGTTACTCTCCGGATGAGCAGTTCTTC - TRBJ2-1 TRBV6-5 -
CASRYQGGDTEAFF TGTGCCAGCAGATATCAGGGTGGAGACACTGAAGCTTTCTTT - TRBJ1-1 TRBV27 few
CASSLGVGVTYGYTF TGTGCCAGCAGCTTAGGGGTAGGGGTCACCTATGGCTACACCTTC - TRBJ1-2 TRBV11-2 once
CASSLGAPEAFF TGTGCCAGCAGCCTGGGGGCGCCTGAAGCTTTCTTT - TRBJ1-1 TRBV5-8 -
CASRLAGVISEQFF TGTGCCAGCCGACTAGCGGGGGTTATTAGTGAGCAGTTCTTC TRBD2 TRBJ2-1 TRBV6-5 -
CAVRALSSYEQYF TGTGCCGTCCGGGCACTATCTTCCTACGAGCAGTACTTC - TRBJ2-7 TRBV30 few
CASSGTASFGYTF TGTGCCAGCAGTGGGACCGCAAGTTTTGGCTACACCTTC - TRBJ1-2 TRBV2 -
CASSLVGRLNTGELFF TGTGCCAGCAGCTTAGTAGGGCGTTTGAACACCGGGGAGCTGTTTTTT - TRBJ2-2 TRBV7-8 -
CAISEPDTGVEAFF TGTGCCATCAGTGAGCCGGACACGGGGGTTGAAGCTTTCTTT - TRBJ1-1 TRBV10-3 -
CASSYSGGYNEQFF TGTGCCAGCAGCTATAGCGGGGGGTACAATGAGCAGTTCTTC TRBD2 TRBJ2-1 TRBV7-8 -
CASSVARVPETQYF TGTGCCAGCAGCGTAGCTCGGGTTCCCGAGACCCAGTACTTC - TRBJ2-5 TRBV9 -
CASRSSENTSNYGYTF TGTGCAAGTCGCTCTTCTGAGAATACCTCTAACTATGGCTACACCTTC - TRBJ1-2 TRBV12-2 -
CASSVAERGGTEQYF TGTGCCAGCAGCGTAGCTGAGCGGGGGGGGACCGAGCAGTACTTC TRBD2 TRBJ2-7 TRBV9 -
CASSYVGGTEAFF TGTGCCAGCAGTTACGTGGGGGGGACTGAAGCTTTCTTT - TRBJ1-1 TRBV5-6 -
CASSFPRLGEASTDTQYF TGTGCCAGCAGCTTCCCCCGACTTGGCGAGGCTAGCACAGATACGCAGTATTTT - TRBJ2-3 TRBV11-2 -
CASSGEGGPNGDEAFF TGCGCCAGCAGTGGGGAAGGGGGTCCCAACGGGGATGAAGCTTTCTTT - TRBJ1-1 TRBV10-2 -
CASAPRGQGEETQYF TGTGCCAGCGCACCCCGCGGGCAGGGAGAAGAGACCCAGTACTTC - TRBJ2-5 TRBV28 -
CSARGGGGTEAFF TGCAGCGCAAGGGGAGGCGGGGGCACTGAAGCTTTCTTT - TRBJ1-1 TRBV29-1 -
CASSVEGFDTQYF TGTGCCAGCAGCGTAGAGGGGTTTGATACGCAGTATTTT - TRBJ2-3 TRBV9 -
CASSFREGPLGELFF TGTGCCAGCAGCTTCAGGGAGGGCCCCCTTGGGGAGCTGTTTTTT TRBD2 TRBJ2-2 TRBV13 -
CASSLDHDRWPGNEQFF TGTGCCAGCAGCTTAGATCACGACCGCTGGCCCGGGAATGAGCAGTTCTTC - TRBJ2-1 TRBV11-2 -
CATSRGGGAFSTDTQYF TGTGCCACCAGCAGAGGAGGTGGGGCCTTTAGCACAGATACGCAGTATTTT - TRBJ2-3 TRBV15 -
CASSVGGGVDNEQFF TGTGCCAGCAGCGTAGGTGGGGGGGTCGACAATGAGCAGTTCTTC TRBD2 TRBJ2-1 TRBV9 -
CASSLGRGHNEQFF TGTGCCAGCAGCTTGGGGAGGGGCCACAATGAGCAGTTCTTC - TRBJ2-1 TRBV5-8 -
CASSGSTSGGTDTQYF TGTGCCAGCAGCGGATCTACTAGCGGGGGCACAGATACGCAGTATTTT TRBD2 TRBJ2-3 TRBV9 -
CASSLNNQPQHF TGTGCCAGCAGCTTAAACAATCAGCCCCAGCATTTT - TRBJ1-5 TRBV7-9 -
CASSLDQETQYF TGTGCCAGCAGCTTGGACCAAGAGACCCAGTACTTC - TRBJ2-5 TRBV5-6 -
CASSIPTPEGVSSNEQYF TGTGCCAGTAGTATACCAACCCCGGAAGGGGTAAGTAGTAACGAGCAGTACTTC - TRBJ2-7 TRBV19 -
CASTDTITDTQYF TGTGCCAGTACCGACACGATCACAGATACGCAGTATTTT - TRBJ2-3 TRBV19 once
CASSDRGHSGANVLTF TGTGCCAGCAGTGACAGGGGGCATTCTGGGGCCAACGTCCTGACTTTC TRBD1 TRBJ2-6 TRBV6-1 -
CASSVDDSSYTF TGTGCCAGCAGCGTAGACGATTCAAGCTACACCTTC - TRBJ1-2 TRBV9 once
CASSQVIGGGEQYF TGCGCCAGCAGCCAAGTGATCGGAGGGGGCGAGCAGTACTTC - TRBJ2-7 TRBV4-1 -
CASSSRGYGSATNEKLFF TGTGCCAGCAGCTCCCGAGGATACGGATCTGCAACTAATGAAAAACTGTTTTTT - TRBJ1-4 TRBV21-1 -
CAWSVSGEPYTQYF TGTGCCTGGAGTGTGTCAGGGGAGCCTTATACGCAGTATTTT - TRBJ2-3 TRBV30 -
CASREGDRSFTDTQYF TGCGCCAGCAGAGAAGGTGACAGGAGTTTCACAGATACGCAGTATTTT - TRBJ2-3 TRBV4-1 -
CASSPGGGNEQFF TGTGCCAGCAGTCCCGGGGGAGGAAATGAGCAGTTCTTC - TRBJ2-1 TRBV28 -
CASILDGTSGRTDTQYF TGTGCCAGCATTCTTGACGGGACTAGCGGTCGCACAGATACGCAGTATTTT TRBD2 TRBJ2-3 TRBV6-4 -
CASSQERGAPGYEQYF TGCGCCAGCAGCCAAGAGAGAGGGGCCCCTGGTTACGAGCAGTACTTC - TRBJ2-7 TRBV4-1 -
CASSLNQGNGADTQYF TGCGCCAGCAGCCTGAACCAGGGGAATGGGGCGGATACGCAGTATTTT - TRBJ2-3 TRBV4-1 -
CSVEDPGGGYTF TGCAGCGTTGAAGATCCGGGCGGTGGCTACACCTTC - TRBJ1-2 TRBV29-1 -
CAISVGGPLYEQYF TGTGCCATCAGTGTGGGGGGCCCCCTCTACGAGCAGTACTTC - TRBJ2-7 TRBV10-3 medium-sized
CASSPSPGSAPYGYTF TGTGCCAGCAGCCCGAGCCCCGGGTCGGCCCCTTATGGCTACACCTTC - TRBJ1-2 TRBV7-9 few
CASSQEDSVVHEQFF TGTGCCAGCAGCCAAGAGGACAGTGTTGTTCATGAGCAGTTCTTC - TRBJ2-1 TRBV4-2 -
CASSPGVDTTQYF TGTGCCAGCAGTCCGGGGGTTGACACAACCCAGTACTTC - TRBJ2-5 TRBV27 -
CASSLEGVDTQYF TGCGCCAGCAGCTTGGAGGGAGTGGATACGCAGTATTTT - TRBJ2-3 TRBV5-1 -
CASSIIPGQSSYNEQFF TGTGCCAGTAGTATTATCCCTGGACAGAGCTCCTACAATGAGCAGTTCTTC - TRBJ2-1 TRBV19 -